The source of this T cell receptor (beta chain) is a study of blood T cell repertoires in COVID-19. Donors in Cohort 3 who had recovered were those with two negative PCRs, healthcare professional clearance, or resolution of their symptoms. Germline CDR1 reads PRHDT; CDR2 reads FYEKMQ (reference sequence). V was pared by 6 bases and J by 0 bases, with 8 bases between. The CDR3 is made up of 13 amino acids. Method: immunoSEQ multiplex PCR; TCRdb's copy keeps in-frame clones and lacks some. The sample records 350,000 to 550,000 clones, approximately 92% being singletons. The chain employs TRBV13 and TRBJ1-1, with D unresolved. This sequence originates from a man younger than 40 who had recovered from COVID-19. The sample consisted of PBMCs or T cells enriched from blood (not recorded which). CDR3 sequence reads: CASSRGLNTEAFF. The CDR3 bases are TGTGCCAGCAGTCGGGGATTGAACACTGAAGCTTTCTTT.